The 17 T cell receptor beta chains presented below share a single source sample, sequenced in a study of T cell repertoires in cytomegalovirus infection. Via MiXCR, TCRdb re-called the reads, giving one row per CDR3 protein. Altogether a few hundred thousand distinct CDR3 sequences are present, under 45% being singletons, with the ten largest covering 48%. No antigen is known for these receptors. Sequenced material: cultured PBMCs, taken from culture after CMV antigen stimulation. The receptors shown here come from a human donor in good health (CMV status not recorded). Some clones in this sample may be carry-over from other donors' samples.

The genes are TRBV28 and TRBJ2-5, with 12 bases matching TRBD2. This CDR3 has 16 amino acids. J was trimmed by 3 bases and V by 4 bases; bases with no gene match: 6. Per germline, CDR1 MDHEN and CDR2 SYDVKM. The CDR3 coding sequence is TGTGCCAGCAGTTCCCTACGGACTAGCGGGAAAGAGACCCAGTACTTC. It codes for CASSSLRTSGKETQYF.

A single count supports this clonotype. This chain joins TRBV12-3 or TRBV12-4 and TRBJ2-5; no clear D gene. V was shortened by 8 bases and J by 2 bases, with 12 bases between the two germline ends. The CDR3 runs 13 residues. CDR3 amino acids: CASSATTQETQYF. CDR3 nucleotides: TGTGCCAGCTCAGCCACCACACAAGAGACCCAGTACTTC.

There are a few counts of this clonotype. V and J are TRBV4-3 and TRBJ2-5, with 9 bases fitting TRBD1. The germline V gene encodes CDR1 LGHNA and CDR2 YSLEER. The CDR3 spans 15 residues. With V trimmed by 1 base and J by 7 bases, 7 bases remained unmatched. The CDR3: CASSQAVGDRVTQYF. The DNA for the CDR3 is TGCGCCAGCAGCCAAGCGGTTGGGGACAGGGTGACCCAGTACTTC.

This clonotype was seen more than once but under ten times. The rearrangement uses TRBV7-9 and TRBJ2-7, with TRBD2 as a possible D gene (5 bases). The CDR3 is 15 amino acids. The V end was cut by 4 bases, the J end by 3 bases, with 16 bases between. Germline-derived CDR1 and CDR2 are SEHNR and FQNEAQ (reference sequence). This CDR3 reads CASSSRAGRDYEQYF. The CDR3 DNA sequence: TGTGCCAGCAGCTCAAGGGCAGGACGGGACTACGAGCAGTACTTC.

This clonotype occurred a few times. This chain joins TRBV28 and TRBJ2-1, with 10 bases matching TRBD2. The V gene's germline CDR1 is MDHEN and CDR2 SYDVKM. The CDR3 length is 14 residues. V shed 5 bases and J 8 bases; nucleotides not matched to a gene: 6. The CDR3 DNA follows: TGTGCCAGCAGTCCGGGACTAGCGTTTCATGAGCAGTTCTTC. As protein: CASSPGLAFHEQFF.

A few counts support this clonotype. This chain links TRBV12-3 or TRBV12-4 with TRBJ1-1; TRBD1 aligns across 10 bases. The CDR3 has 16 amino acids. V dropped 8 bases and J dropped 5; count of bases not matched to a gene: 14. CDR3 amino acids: CASRRQGAALGTEAFF. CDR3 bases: TGTGCCAGCCGGAGACAGGGGGCTGCCCTCGGGACTGAAGCTTTCTTT.

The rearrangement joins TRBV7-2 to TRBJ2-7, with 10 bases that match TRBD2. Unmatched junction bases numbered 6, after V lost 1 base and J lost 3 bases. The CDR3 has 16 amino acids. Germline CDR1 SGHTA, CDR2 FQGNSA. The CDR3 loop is CASSLEGTSGIYEQYF. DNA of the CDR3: TGTGCCAGCAGCTTAGAAGGCACTAGCGGGATCTACGAGCAGTACTTC.

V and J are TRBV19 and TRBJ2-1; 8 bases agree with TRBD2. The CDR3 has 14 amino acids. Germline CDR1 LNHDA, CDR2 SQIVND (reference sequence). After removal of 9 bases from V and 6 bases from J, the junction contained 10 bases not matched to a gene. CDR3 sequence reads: CASRRTSRFNEQFF. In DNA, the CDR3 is TGTGCCAGCCGCCGGACTAGCAGATTCAATGAGCAGTTCTTC.

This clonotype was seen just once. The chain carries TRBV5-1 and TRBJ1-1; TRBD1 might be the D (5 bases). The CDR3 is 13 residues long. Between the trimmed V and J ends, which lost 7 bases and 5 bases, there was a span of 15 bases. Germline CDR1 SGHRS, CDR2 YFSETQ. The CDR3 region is CASVGFRGTEAFF. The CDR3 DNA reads TGCGCCAGCGTAGGTTTTCGGGGGACTGAAGCTTTCTTT.

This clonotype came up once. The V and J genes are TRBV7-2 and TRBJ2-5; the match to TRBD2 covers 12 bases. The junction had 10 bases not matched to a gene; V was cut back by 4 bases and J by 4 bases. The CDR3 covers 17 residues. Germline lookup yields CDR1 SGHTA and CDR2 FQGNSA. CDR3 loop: CASSSSRLAGVGETQYF. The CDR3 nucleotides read TGTGCCAGCAGCTCCTCCCGACTAGCGGGAGTAGGAGAGACCCAGTACTTC. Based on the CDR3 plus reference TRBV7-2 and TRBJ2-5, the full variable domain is GAGVSQSPSNKVTEKGKDVELRCDPISGHTALYWYRQSLGQGLEFLIYFQGNSAPDKSGLPSDRFSAERTGGSVSTLTIQRTQQEDSAVYLCASSSSRLAGVGETQYFGPGTRLLVL.

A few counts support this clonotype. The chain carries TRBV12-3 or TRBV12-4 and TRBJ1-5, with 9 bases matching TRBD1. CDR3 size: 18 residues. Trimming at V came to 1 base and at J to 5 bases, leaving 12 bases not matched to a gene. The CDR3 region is CASSLGGRDRDFYQPQHF. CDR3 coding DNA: TGTGCCAGCAGTTTAGGGGGAAGGGACAGGGACTTTTATCAGCCCCAGCATTTT.

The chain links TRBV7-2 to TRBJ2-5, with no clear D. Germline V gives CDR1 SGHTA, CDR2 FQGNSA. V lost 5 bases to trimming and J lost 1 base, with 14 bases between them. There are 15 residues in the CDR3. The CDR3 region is CASSPEGSFQETQYF. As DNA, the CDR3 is TGTGCCAGCAGCCCCGAAGGTAGCTTCCAAGAGACCCAGTACTTC.

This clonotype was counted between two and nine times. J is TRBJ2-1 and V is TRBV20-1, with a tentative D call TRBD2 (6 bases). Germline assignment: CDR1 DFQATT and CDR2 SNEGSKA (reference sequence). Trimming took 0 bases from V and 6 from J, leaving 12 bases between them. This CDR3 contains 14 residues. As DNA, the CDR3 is TGCAGTGCTAGAGAGGGGGGACCTGGCAATGAGCAGTTCTTC. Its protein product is CSAREGGPGNEQFF.

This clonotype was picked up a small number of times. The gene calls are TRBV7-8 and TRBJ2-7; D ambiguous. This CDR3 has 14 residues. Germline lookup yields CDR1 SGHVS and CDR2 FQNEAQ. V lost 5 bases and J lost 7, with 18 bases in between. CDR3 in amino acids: CASSPRVGSQEQYF. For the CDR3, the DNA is TGTGCCAGCAGCCCGAGAGTGGGGTCTCAGGAGCAGTACTTC.

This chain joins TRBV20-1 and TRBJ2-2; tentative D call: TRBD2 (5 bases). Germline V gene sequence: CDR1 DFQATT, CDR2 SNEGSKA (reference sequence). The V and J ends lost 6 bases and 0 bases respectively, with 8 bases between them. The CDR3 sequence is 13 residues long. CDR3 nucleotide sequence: TGCAGTGCCACCGGGACGAACACCGGGGAGCTGTTTTTT. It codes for CSATGTNTGELFF.

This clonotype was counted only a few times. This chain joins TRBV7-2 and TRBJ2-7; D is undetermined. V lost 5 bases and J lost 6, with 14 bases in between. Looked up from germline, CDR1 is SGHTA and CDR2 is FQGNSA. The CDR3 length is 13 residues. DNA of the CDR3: TGTGCCAGCAGCCCTCTAGGGCAGTTCGAGCAGTACTTC. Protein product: CASSPLGQFEQYF.

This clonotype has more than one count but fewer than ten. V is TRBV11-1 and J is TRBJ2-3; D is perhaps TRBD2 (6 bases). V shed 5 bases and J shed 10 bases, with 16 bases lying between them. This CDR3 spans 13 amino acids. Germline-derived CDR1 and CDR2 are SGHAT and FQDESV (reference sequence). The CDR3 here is CASSDPTPGAQYF. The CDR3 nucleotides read TGTGCCAGCAGCGACCCTACTCCGGGAGCGCAGTATTTT.